This T cell receptor beta chain derives from a study of cytomegalovirus exposure and HLA in healthy donors. On the study more broadly: Among the 300 to 400 donors who were genotyped, roughly 86% fell in the genetic ancestry cluster that is associated with self-reported Caucasian donors. Overall study results and limits: Productive status was seen about 87% or about 30% of the time for most TCR beta V segments in an earlier analysis. Across all donors, roughly uniform sequencing depth was an assumption of the presence/absence analyses.

PCR primers comprised 60 Vbeta and 13 Jbeta primers. In the original workflow: In a later analysis, about 9.9 million of approximately 86 million unique beta chains occurred in at least two donors. Produced via immunoSEQ multiplex PCR; TCRdb's table is partial and in-frame only. V and J calls and clone size are copied from that table; D and trimming were computed from the DNA. The profile covers 100,000 to 150,000 clones, with approximately 78% appearing a single time and 3% to 4.5% taken by the ten largest. Losses at the gene ends were 1 base for V and 10 bases for J; bases not matched to a gene: 3. This CDR3 comprises 14 residues. Germline CDR1 and CDR2: MGHRA and YSYEKL. This clone was detected once. Antigen: not known.

The chain recombines TRBV4-1 with TRBJ1-6, with 8 bases identical to TRBD1. This sequence was found in a man aged 35 to 55 in good health and CMV-seronegative. Material: PBMCs. CDR3 DNA: TGCGCCAGCAGCCAAGGGACAGGGTTATCACCCCTCCACTTT. Translating it yields CASSQGTGLSPLHF.